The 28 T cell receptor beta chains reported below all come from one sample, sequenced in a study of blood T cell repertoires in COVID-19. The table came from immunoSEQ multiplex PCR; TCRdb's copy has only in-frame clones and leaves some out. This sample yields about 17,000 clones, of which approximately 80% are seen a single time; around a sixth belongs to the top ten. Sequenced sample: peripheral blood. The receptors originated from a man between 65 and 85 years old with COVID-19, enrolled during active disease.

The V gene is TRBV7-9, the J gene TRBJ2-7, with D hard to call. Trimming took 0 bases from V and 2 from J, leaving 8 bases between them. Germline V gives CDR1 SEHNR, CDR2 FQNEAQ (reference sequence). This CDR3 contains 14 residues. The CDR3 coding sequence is TGTGCCAGCAGCTTAGCTCCCGGTCCCTACGAGCAGTACTTC. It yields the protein CASSLAPGPYEQYF.

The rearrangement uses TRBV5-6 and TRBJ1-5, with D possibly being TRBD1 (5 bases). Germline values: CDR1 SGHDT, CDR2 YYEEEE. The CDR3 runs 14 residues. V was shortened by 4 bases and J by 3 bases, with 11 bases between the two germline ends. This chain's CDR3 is CASSIGHHNQPQHF. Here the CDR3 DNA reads TGTGCCAGCAGCATCGGACACCACAATCAGCCCCAGCATTTT.

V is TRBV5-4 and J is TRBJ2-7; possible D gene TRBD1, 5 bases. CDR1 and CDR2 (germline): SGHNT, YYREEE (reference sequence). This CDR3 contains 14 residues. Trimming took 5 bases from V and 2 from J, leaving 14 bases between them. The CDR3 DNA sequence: TGTGCCAGCAGGCCTTCGACAGTTCCCTACGAGCAGTACTTC. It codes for CASRPSTVPYEQYF.

CDR3 protein: CASSLSGMVYEQYF. In DNA form, the CDR3 reads TGTGCCAGCAGTTTATCAGGTATGGTCTACGAGCAGTACTTC. The chain couples TRBV28 to TRBJ2-7, with D hard to call. The germline V and J ends were trimmed by 1 base and 3 bases, with 10 bases remaining between them. The V gene's germline CDR1 is MDHEN and CDR2 SYDVKM. The CDR3 has 14 residues.

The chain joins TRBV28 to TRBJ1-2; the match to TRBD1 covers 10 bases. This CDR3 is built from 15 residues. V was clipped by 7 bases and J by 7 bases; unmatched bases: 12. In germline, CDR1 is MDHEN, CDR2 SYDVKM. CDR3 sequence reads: CASIKTGTGVGGYTF. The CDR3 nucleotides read TGTGCCAGCATTAAAACCGGGACAGGGGTTGGTGGCTACACCTTC.

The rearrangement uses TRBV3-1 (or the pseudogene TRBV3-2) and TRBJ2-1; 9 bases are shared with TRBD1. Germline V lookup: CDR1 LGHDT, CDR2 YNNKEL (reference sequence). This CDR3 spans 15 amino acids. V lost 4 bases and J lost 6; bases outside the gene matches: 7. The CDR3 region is CASSLTGTGSNEQFF. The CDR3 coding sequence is TGTGCCAGCAGCCTTACCGGGACAGGGTCCAATGAGCAGTTCTTC.

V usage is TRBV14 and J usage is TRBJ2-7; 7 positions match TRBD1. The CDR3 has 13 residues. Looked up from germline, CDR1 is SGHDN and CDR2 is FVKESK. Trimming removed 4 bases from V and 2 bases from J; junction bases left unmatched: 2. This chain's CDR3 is CASSRQGPYEQYF. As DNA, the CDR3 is TGTGCCAGCAGCCGACAGGGACCCTACGAGCAGTACTTC.

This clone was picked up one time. As DNA, the CDR3 is TGCGCCAGCAGCTTAAACCGGGACAGCGAAGCTTTCTTT. Its translation: CASSLNRDSEAFF. The chain links TRBV5-1 to TRBJ1-1, with 7 nucleotides matching TRBD1. The V gene end was trimmed by 2 bases and the J gene end by 8 bases; junction bases not matched to a gene: 6. CDR1 is SGHRS and CDR2 is YFSETQ in the germline V gene. This CDR3 contains 13 residues.

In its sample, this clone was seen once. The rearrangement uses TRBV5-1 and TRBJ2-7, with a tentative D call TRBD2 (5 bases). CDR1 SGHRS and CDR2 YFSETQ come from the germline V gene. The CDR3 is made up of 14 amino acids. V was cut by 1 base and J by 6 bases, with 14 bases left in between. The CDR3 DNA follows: TGCGCCAGCAGCTTGTCGGACTCTGGTCGCGAGCAGTACTTC. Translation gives CASSLSDSGREQYF.

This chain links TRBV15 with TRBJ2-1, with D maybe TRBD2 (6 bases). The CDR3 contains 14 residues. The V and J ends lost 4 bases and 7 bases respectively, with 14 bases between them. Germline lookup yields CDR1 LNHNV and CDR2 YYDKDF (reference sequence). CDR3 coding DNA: TGTGCCACCAGCAATGGGGGGAGTATGAATGAGCAGTTCTTC. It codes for CATSNGGSMNEQFF.

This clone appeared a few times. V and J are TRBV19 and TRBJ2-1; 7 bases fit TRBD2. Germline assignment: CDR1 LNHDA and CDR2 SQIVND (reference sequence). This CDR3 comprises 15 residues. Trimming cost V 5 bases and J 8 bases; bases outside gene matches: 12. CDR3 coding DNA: TGTGCCAGTAGTTCCGTGAAGGGAGGGCCCCATGAGCAGTTCTTC. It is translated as CASSSVKGGPHEQFF.

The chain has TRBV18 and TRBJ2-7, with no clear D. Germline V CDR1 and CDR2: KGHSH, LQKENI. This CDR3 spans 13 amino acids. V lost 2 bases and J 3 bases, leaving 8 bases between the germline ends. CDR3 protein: CASSPGLDYEQYF. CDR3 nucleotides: TGTGCCAGCTCACCAGGGCTCGACTACGAGCAGTACTTC.

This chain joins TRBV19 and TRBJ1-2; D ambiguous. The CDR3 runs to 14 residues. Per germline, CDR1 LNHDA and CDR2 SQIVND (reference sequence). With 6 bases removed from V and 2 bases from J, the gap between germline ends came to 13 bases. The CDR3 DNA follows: TGTGCCAGTAGGATCTGGGGAGAAAACTATGGCTACACCTTC. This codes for CASRIWGENYGYTF.

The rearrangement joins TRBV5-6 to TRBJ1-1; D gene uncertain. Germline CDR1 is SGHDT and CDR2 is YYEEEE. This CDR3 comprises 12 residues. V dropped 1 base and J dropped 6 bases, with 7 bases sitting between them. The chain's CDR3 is CASSLQVSEAFF. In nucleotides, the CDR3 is TGTGCCAGCAGCTTGCAGGTCTCTGAAGCTTTCTTT.

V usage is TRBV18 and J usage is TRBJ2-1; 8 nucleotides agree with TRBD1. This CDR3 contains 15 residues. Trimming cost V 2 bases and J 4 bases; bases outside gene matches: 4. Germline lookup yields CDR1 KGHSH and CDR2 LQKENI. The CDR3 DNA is TGTGCCAGCTCACCAGTCCAGGGGGCTTACAATGAGCAGTTCTTC. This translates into CASSPVQGAYNEQFF.

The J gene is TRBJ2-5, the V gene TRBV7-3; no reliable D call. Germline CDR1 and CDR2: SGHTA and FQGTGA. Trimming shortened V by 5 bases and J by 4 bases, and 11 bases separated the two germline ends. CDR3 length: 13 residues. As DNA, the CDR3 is TGTGCCAGCAGCGCCAGTCTTGGAGAGACCCAGTACTTC. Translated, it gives CASSASLGETQYF. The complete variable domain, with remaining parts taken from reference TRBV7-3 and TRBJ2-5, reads GAGVSQTPSNKVTEKGKYVELRCDPISGHTALYWYRQSLGQGPEFLIYFQGTGAADDSGLPNDRFFAVRPEGSVSTLKIQRTERGDSAVYLCASSASLGETQYFGPGTRLLVL.

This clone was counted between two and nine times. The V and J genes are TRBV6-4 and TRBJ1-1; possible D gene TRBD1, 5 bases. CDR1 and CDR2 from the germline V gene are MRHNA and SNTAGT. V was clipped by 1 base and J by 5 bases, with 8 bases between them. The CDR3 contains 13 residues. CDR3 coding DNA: TGTGCCAGCAGTGACTGGGAGGGGACTGAAGCTTTCTTT. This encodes CASSDWEGTEAFF.

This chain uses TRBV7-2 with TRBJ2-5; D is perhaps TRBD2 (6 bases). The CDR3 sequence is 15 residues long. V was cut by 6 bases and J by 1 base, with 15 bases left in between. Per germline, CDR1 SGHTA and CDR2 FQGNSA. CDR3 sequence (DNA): TGTGCCAGCAGTACGGTGCGGGGCCTCCAAGAGACCCAGTACTTC. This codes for CASSTVRGLQETQYF. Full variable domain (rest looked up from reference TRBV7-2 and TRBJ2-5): GAGVSQSPSNKVTEKGKDVELRCDPISGHTALYWYRQSLGQGLEFLIYFQGNSAPDKSGLPSDRFSAERTGGSVSTLTIQRTQQEDSAVYLCASSTVRGLQETQYFGPGTRLLVL.

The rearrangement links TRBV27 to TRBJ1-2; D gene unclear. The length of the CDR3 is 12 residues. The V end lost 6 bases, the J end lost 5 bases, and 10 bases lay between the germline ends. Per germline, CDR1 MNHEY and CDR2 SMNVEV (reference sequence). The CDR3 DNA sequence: TGTGCCAGCAGCCTTGCGGGGTATGGCTACACCTTC. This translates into CASSLAGYGYTF.

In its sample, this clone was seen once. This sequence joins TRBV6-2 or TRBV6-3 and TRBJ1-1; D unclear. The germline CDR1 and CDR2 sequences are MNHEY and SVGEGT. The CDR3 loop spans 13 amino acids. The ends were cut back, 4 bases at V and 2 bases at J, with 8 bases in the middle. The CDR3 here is CASSWTGNTEAFF. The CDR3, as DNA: TGTGCCAGCAGTTGGACGGGAAACACTGAAGCTTTCTTT.

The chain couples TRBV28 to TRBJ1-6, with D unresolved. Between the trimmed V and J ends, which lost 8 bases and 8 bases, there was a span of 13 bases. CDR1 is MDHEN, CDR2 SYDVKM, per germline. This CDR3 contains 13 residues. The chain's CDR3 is CASLSQVYSPLHF. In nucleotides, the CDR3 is TGTGCCAGCCTGTCCCAGGTCTATTCACCCCTCCACTTT.

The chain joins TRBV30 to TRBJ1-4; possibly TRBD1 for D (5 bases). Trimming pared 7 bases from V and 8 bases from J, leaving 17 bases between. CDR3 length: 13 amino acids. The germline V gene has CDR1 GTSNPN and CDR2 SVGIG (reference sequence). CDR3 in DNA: TGTGCCTCAGGGAGGGGCCGCGAGGAAAAACTGTTTTTT. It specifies CASGRGREEKLFF.

CDR3 amino acids: CASSSGIYPYNSPLHF. For the CDR3, the DNA is TGTGCCAGTAGTTCCGGGATCTACCCCTATAATTCACCCCTCCACTTT. The rearrangement joins TRBV19 to TRBJ1-6; D not resolved. Germline values: CDR1 LNHDA, CDR2 SQIVND (reference sequence). V was trimmed by 5 bases and J by 2 bases, leaving 13 bases between them. This CDR3 comprises 16 residues.

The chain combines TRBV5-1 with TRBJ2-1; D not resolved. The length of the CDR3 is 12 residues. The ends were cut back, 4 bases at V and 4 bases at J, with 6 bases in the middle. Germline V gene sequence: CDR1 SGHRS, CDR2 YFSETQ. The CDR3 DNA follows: TGCGCCAGCAGCCCGGGTTACAATGAGCAGTTCTTC. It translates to CASSPGYNEQFF. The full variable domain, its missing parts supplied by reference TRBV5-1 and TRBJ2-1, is KAGVTQTPRYLIKTRGQQVTLSCSPISGHRSVSWYQQTPGQGLQFLFEYFSETQRNKGNFPGRFSGRQFSNSRSEMNVSTLELGDSALYLCASSPGYNEQFFGPGTRLTVL.

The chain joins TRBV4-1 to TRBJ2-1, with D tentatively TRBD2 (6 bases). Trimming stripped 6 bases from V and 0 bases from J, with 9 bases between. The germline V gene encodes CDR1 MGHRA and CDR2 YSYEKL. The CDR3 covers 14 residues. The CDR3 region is CASSYGSSYNEQFF. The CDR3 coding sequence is TGCGCCAGCAGTTACGGGAGCTCCTACAATGAGCAGTTCTTC.

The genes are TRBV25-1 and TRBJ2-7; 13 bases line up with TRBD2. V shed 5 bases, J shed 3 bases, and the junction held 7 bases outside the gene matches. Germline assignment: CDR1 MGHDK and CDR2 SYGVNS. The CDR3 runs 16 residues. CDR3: CASSTLAGGGRYEQYF. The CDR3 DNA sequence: TGTGCCAGCAGTACACTAGCGGGAGGGGGTCGCTACGAGCAGTACTTC.

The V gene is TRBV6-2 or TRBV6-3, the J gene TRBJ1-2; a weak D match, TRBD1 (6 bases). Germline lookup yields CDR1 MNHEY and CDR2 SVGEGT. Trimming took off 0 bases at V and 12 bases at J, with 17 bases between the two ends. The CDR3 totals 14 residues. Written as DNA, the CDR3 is TGTGCCAGCAGTTACTCCAGGGGACCGCTACGGCACACCTTC. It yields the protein CASSYSRGPLRHTF.

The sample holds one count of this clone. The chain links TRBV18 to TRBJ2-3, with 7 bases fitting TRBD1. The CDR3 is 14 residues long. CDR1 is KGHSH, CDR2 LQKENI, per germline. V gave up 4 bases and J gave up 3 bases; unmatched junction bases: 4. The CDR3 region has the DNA TGTGCCAGCTCACGGGGACAGACTACAGATACGCAGTATTTT. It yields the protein CASSRGQTTDTQYF.